This T cell receptor (beta chain) was obtained from a study of blood T cell repertoires in COVID-19. Background on the study: Both acute and convalescent COVID-19 samples were obtained from the United States, Italy and Spain.

Trimming took 3 bases from V and 8 from J, leaving 7 bases between them. CDR3 size: 12 residues. Germline loops: CDR1 SEHNR, CDR2 FQNEAQ (reference sequence). Only in-frame clones appear in the TCRdb table, and some are missing; sequencing was by immunoSEQ multiplex PCR. The profile shows a few hundred thousand clones, about 91% of them singletons. Recruited during active infection, patients (from Seattle) were subsequently followed longitudinally. This receptor was identified in a person between 18 and 35 years old with COVID-19, enrolled during active disease. The rearrangement uses TRBV7-9 and TRBJ1-4; unclear D gene. Input material: peripheral blood. CDR3 region: CASSFNSEKLFF. DNA of the CDR3: TGTGCCAGCAGCTTTAACAGCGAAAAACTGTTTTTT.